This T cell receptor (beta chain) was observed in a study of vaccination effects on CD4 cells after COVID-19. Study information: A few convalescent patients gave samples early and late after vaccination. After the second dose, samples were taken at median day 72. Study-level findings and limits: The study found that post-vaccine spike-reactive clones in convalescents were mainly new vaccine-induced clones. Clones from infection and from vaccination both contracted markedly late after vaccination.

Points on this clone: Its antigen is still unknown.

Sequenced by immunoSEQ multiplex PCR; TCRdb stores in-frame clones only, minus some. The sample has 13,000 to 15,000 clones, roughly three quarters seen once; the top ten hold 20% to 25%. Before sequencing, viral peptide pools were used by the ViraFEST assay to expand antigen-specific CD4+ T cells. Subsequent to roughly 9 days of culture, CD4+ T cells were isolated. The infection with SARS-CoV-2 (confirmed by PCR) occurred in this person between March and December 2020. The cohort was immunized with two doses of either the BNT162b2 or mRNA-1273 vaccine. Sequenced here: CD4+ T cells from PBMCs cultured with HCoV-NL63 spike peptides, sampled after COVID-19 vaccination. This receptor was identified in a human donor who had a prior SARS-CoV-2 infection.

The CDR3 DNA reads as TGTGCCAGTAGTAGGGGCAGTACCAATCAGCCCCAGCATTTT. Protein sequence: CASSRGSTNQPQHF. The chain couples TRBV19 to TRBJ1-5; tentative D call: TRBD1 (5 bases). Germline V lookup: CDR1 LNHDA, CDR2 SQIVND (reference sequence). The CDR3 covers 14 residues. Deletions cut 4 bases from V and 3 bases from J, with 10 bases between.